This T cell receptor (beta chain) was found in a study of blood T cell repertoires in COVID-19. Turning to the study itself: Samples representing acute and convalescent COVID-19 were sourced from the United States, Italy and Spain.

Profiling relied on immunoSEQ multiplex PCR, and the TCRdb table lists in-frame clones only, not all of them. The table lists approximately 70,000 clones, 90% to 95% of them singletons. CDR3 size: 15 residues. The germline gives CDR1 SGHRS, CDR2 YFSETQ. V lost 1 base to trimming and J lost 1 base, with 11 bases between them. The TCR originated in a man in his forties with COVID-19, enrolled during active disease. The sample was peripheral blood. The chain uses TRBV5-1 and TRBJ1-1, with a weak D call TRBD1 (6 bases). CDR3: CASSLTSGANTEAFF. The CDR3 coding sequence is TGCGCCAGCAGCTTGACCTCAGGGGCGAACACTGAAGCTTTCTTT.